This TCR beta chain is from a study of T cell responses to AZD1222 COVID-19 vaccine. Only in-frame clones appear in the TCRdb table, and some are missing; sequencing was by immunoSEQ multiplex PCR. The sample gives 110,000 to 150,000 clones, around 90% of which show up once; roughly 3.8% is in the top ten. This TCR was recovered from an adult in good health. The specimen comprised peripheral blood, sampled on day 0 of AZD1222 vaccination.

The CDR3 nucleotides are TGTGCCTGGGCCGGGAAGGGGACAGATACGCAGTATTTT. Translation: CAWAGKGTDTQYF. The rearrangement links TRBV30 to TRBJ2-3, with D perhaps assigned TRBD1 or TRBD2 (5 bases each). This CDR3 has 13 amino acids. From germline, CDR1 is GTSNPN and CDR2 SVGIG (reference sequence). The V end lost 5 bases, the J end lost 3 bases, and 12 bases lay between the germline ends.